Shown below are 20 T cell receptor beta chains from a single sample sequenced in a study of shared T cell receptors in the human thymus. Profiling relied on immunoSEQ multiplex PCR, and the TCRdb table lists in-frame clones only, not all of them. The sample includes hundreds of thousands of clones, around 89% of them seen just once. The sample was also reused in another study, on human thymus T cells.

Sequenced sample: thymocytes. Receptors were obtained from a boy under two years old with a congenital heart defect.

The chain combines TRBV18 with TRBJ2-7; 10 bases agree with TRBD1. CDR1 is KGHSH, CDR2 LQKENI, per germline. This CDR3 has 15 residues. V gave up 2 bases and J gave up 7 bases; unmatched junction bases: 8. In DNA form, the CDR3 reads TGTGCCAGCTCACCAGGGACAGGGGTAAATAATGAGCAGTACTTC. It encodes CASSPGTGVNNEQYF.

This clone showed up just once. The V call is TRBV30, the J call TRBJ2-7, with 10 bases aligning to TRBD2. Germline CDR1 and CDR2: GTSNPN and SVGIG (reference sequence). V dropped 5 bases and J dropped 2; count of bases not matched to a gene: 9. The CDR3 has 15 amino acids. The CDR3 here is CAWSRGTSDTYEQYF. As DNA, the CDR3 is TGTGCCTGGTCCCGGGGGACTAGCGATACCTACGAGCAGTACTTC.

The V call is TRBV6-6, the J call TRBJ2-7; 8 positions agree with TRBD1. Germline trimming cut 7 bases from V and 5 bases from J; bases unmatched to any gene: 7. The CDR3 loop spans 13 amino acids. Germline CDR1 reads MNHNY; CDR2 reads SVGAGI (reference sequence). CDR3: CASIKGQGHEQYF. In DNA, the CDR3 is TGTGCCAGCATCAAAGGACAGGGTCACGAGCAGTACTTC.

V gene TRBV14 combines with J gene TRBJ2-2, with D uncertain. The CDR3 has 16 amino acids. Germline-derived CDR1 and CDR2 are SGHDN and FVKESK. V lost 3 bases and J 1 base, leaving 12 bases between the germline ends. CDR3 sequence (DNA): TGTGCCAGCAGCCAGGTGATATTGAGGAACACCGGGGAGCTGTTTTTT. The encoded protein is CASSQVILRNTGELFF.

The chain recombines TRBV10-3 with TRBJ1-3, with D maybe TRBD1 (5 bases). The CDR3 has 16 amino acids. V was clipped by 7 bases and J by 0 bases, with 16 bases between them. Germline lookup yields CDR1 ENHRY and CDR2 SYGVKD. CDR3 amino acids: CAITPDSRSSGNTIYF. The CDR3 DNA reads as TGTGCCATCACCCCCGACAGCCGATCCTCTGGAAACACCATATATTTT.

The chain uses TRBV19 and TRBJ2-7; TRBD2 agrees at 7 bases. The V segment lost 6 bases and the J segment 5 bases; nucleotides outside the gene matches: 13. This CDR3 contains 15 residues. Germline loops: CDR1 LNHDA, CDR2 SQIVND (reference sequence). CDR3: CASSPTGREPHEQYF. CDR3 in DNA: TGTGCCAGTAGCCCCACCGGGCGGGAGCCCCACGAGCAGTACTTC.

V and J are TRBV7-9 and TRBJ2-4; perhaps TRBD2 as D (6 bases). Germline assignment: CDR1 SEHNR and CDR2 FQNEAQ (reference sequence). The CDR3 length is 16 residues. Trimming shortened V by 5 bases and J by 3 bases, and 17 bases separated the two germline ends. In DNA form, the CDR3 reads TGTGCCAGCAGCCTACCGGGACCCGGGAGCAAAAACATTCAGTACTTC. Translating it yields CASSLPGPGSKNIQYF.

J is TRBJ2-7 and V is TRBV27; D is uncertain. The V end lost 6 bases, the J end lost 0 bases, and 15 bases lay between the germline ends. Germline assignment: CDR1 MNHEY and CDR2 SMNVEV (reference sequence). CDR3 length: 15 residues. Here the CDR3 reads CASSEDPRSSYEQYF. The CDR3 nucleotides are TGTGCCAGCAGCGAAGACCCGAGGAGCTCCTACGAGCAGTACTTC.

This rearrangement joins TRBV18 to TRBJ2-7; maybe TRBD2 (6 bases). V lost 3 bases to trimming and J lost 0 bases, with 18 bases between them. The CDR3 totals 17 residues. Per the germline V gene, CDR1 is KGHSH and CDR2 is LQKENI. CDR3 DNA sequence: TGTGCCAGCTCACCCCCGACTAGTCCTACTAGCTCCTACGAGCAGTACTTC. Translated, it gives CASSPPTSPTSSYEQYF.

The chain couples TRBV19 to TRBJ2-3; 8 positions match TRBD2. Germline-derived CDR1 and CDR2 are LNHDA and SQIVND (reference sequence). The CDR3 totals 16 residues. Unmatched junction bases numbered 5, after V lost 3 bases and J lost 0 bases. This CDR3 reads CASSICERESTDTQYF. CDR3 DNA sequence: TGTGCCAGTAGTATTTGTGAGCGGGAGAGCACAGATACGCAGTATTTT.

The V gene is TRBV4-1, the J gene TRBJ2-5, with D possibly TRBD1 on 6 matching bases. Germline V gene data show CDR1 as MGHRA and CDR2 as YSYEKL. This CDR3 is built from 16 residues. V lost 3 bases to trimming and J lost 5 bases, with 19 bases between them. The chain's CDR3 is CASSHSNPGDHETQYF. CDR3 in DNA: TGCGCCAGCAGCCATTCAAATCCAGGGGATCATGAGACCCAGTACTTC.

This chain's CDR3 is CASRRGTGATGELFF. Here the CDR3 DNA reads TGCGCCAGCAGGAGGGGGACAGGGGCCACCGGGGAGCTGTTTTTT. The chain couples TRBV10-2 to TRBJ2-2, with 10 bases matching TRBD1. The CDR3 extends over 15 amino acids. J gave up 4 bases and V 6 bases, and 5 bases lay outside the gene matches. Germline V gene lookup returns CDR1 WSHSY and CDR2 SAAADI.

This chain uses TRBV27 with TRBJ2-1; 9 bases align to TRBD2. There are 18 residues in the CDR3. V gave up 2 bases and J gave up 5 bases; unmatched junction bases: 13. CDR1 and CDR2 from the germline V gene are MNHEY and SMNVEV (reference sequence). In nucleotides, the CDR3 is TGTGCCAGCAGTTTAACCGGGCTAGCGGGAACCCTCAACAATGAGCAGTTCTTC. Translated, it gives CASSLTGLAGTLNNEQFF.

The V call is TRBV25-1, the J call TRBJ2-6; tentative D call: TRBD1 (6 bases). The germline V gene encodes CDR1 MGHDK and CDR2 SYGVNS. Trimming cost V 6 bases and J 0 bases, with 18 bases left between them. The CDR3 has 18 residues. Here the CDR3 DNA reads TGTGCCAGCAGGAACGGAGAGAGGGGGATCTCTGGGGCCAACGTCCTGACTTTC. Translated, it gives CASRNGERGISGANVLTF.

V usage is TRBV30 and J usage is TRBJ2-1; possible D gene TRBD2, 6 bases. Germline V CDR1 and CDR2: GTSNPN, SVGIG (reference sequence). Between the trimmed V and J ends, which lost 5 bases and 10 bases, there was a span of 12 bases. CDR3 length equals 11 residues. CDR3 protein: CAWRTGLEQFF. CDR3 sequence (DNA): TGTGCCTGGCGGACGGGACTGGAGCAGTTCTTC.

The gene calls are TRBV2 and TRBJ2-7, with 8 positions matching TRBD1. Germline CDR1 SNHLY, CDR2 FYNNEI. Germline trimming cut 5 bases from V and 2 bases from J; bases unmatched to any gene: 8. The CDR3 is 15 amino acids. The CDR3 coding sequence is TGTGCCAGCAGTCCTCCGGGACAGGAAGCCTACGAGCAGTACTTC. As protein: CASSPPGQEAYEQYF.

The rearrangement joins TRBV9 to TRBJ2-1; 14 bases fit TRBD2. The CDR3 runs 15 residues. Trimming cost V 3 bases and J 7 bases; bases outside gene matches: 3. CDR1 SGDLS and CDR2 YYNGEE come from the germline V gene. The CDR3 DNA sequence: TGTGCCAGCAGCGCGACTAGCGGGGGGGGTAATGAGCAGTTCTTC. Its protein product is CASSATSGGGNEQFF. Supplemented by reference TRBV9 and TRBJ2-1, the full variable domain reads DSGVTQTPKHLITATGQRVTLRCSPRSGDLSVYWYQQSLDQGLQFLIQYYNGEERAKGNILERFSAQQFPDLHSELNLSSLELGDSALYFCASSATSGGGNEQFFGPGTRLTVL.

This chain links TRBV7-9 with TRBJ2-3; D may be TRBD2 (6 bases). The CDR3 is made up of 14 amino acids. CDR1 is SEHNR, CDR2 FQNEAQ, per germline (reference sequence). With 3 bases removed from V and 3 bases from J, the gap between germline ends came to 10 bases. The CDR3 spells CASSFGLTTDTQYF. The CDR3 DNA is TGTGCCAGCAGCTTTGGACTAACAACAGATACGCAGTATTTT.

The chain joins TRBV14 to TRBJ1-3; no definite D call. The germline V gene encodes CDR1 SGHDN and CDR2 FVKESK. The CDR3 runs 16 residues. Between the trimmed V and J ends, which lost 5 bases and 0 bases, there was a span of 14 bases. The CDR3 bases are TGTGCCAGCAGCTTACACCCAGAAGTCTCTGGAAACACCATATATTTT. Protein: CASSLHPEVSGNTIYF.

The chain combines TRBV5-4 with TRBJ2-3, with 12 bases fitting TRBD2. J gave up 4 bases and V 3 bases, and 6 bases lay outside the gene matches. The CDR3 runs 16 residues. CDR1 is SGHNT and CDR2 is YYREEE in the germline V gene (reference sequence). The CDR3 protein is CASSSSGRAVSDTQYF. The CDR3 nucleotides read TGTGCCAGCAGCTCTAGCGGGAGGGCCGTTTCAGATACGCAGTATTTT.